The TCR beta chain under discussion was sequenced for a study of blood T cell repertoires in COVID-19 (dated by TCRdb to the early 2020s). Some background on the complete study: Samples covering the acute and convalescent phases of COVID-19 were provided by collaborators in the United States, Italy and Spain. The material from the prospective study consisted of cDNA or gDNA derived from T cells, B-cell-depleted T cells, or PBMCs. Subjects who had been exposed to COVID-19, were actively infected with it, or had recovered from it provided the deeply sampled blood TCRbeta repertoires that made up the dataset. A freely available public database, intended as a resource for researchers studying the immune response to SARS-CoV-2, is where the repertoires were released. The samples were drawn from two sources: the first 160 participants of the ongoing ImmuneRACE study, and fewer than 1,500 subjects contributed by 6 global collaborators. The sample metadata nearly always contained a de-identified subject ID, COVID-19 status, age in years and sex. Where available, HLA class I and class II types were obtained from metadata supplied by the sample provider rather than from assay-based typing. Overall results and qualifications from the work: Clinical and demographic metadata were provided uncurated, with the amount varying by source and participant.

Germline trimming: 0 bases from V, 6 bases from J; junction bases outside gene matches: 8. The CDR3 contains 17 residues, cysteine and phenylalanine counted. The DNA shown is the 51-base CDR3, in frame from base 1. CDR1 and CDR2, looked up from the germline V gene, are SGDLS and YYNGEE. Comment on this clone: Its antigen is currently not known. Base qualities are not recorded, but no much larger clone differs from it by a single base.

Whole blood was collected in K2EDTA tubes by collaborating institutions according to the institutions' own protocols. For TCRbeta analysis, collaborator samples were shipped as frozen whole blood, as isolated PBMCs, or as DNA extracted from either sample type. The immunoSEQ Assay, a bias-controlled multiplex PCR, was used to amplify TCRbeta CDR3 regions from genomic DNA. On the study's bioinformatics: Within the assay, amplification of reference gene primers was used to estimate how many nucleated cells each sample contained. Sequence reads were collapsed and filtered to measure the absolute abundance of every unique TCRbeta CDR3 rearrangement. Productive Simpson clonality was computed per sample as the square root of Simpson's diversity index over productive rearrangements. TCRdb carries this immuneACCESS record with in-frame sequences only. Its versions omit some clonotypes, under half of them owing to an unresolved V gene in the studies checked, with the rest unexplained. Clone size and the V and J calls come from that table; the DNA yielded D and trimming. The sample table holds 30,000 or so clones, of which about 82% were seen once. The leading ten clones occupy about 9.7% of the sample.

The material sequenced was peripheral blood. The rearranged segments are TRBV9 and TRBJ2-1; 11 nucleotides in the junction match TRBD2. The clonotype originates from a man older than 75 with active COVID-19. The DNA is TGTGCCAGCAGCGTAGTAGCGGGGGGGCCAGGTCGCAATGAGCAGTTCTTC. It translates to CASSVVAGGPGRNEQFF.